This TCR beta chain was sequenced during a study of shared clonotypes between healthy human individuals (dated by TCRdb to 2018 to 2021). For the study in its entirety: Two women and a few men aged 18 to 49 years were included in the cohort. The study deeply sequenced blood TCR repertoires of five healthy adults to estimate repertoire size and the extent of clonotype sharing between individuals. To increase sequencing depth and limit assay-specific biases, TCR repertoire library preparation and sequencing were carried out by different laboratories using diverse techniques. Each donor's leukapheresis produced roughly between roughly 0.94 and 9.5 billion PBMCs.

Donors were healthy HIV-negative adults with no recently reported acute infections or vaccinations. Every donor was a Caucasian adult living in Nashville, Tennessee, USA. For unsorted samples, 90 million or so PBMCs were counted, and genomic DNA was extracted using the QIAamp DNA Blood Mini kit. Blood was collected by leukapheresis, and PBMCs were isolated by Ficoll-Histopaque density gradient centrifugation and then cryopreserved in liquid nitrogen vapor phase. Overall study outcomes, separate from this receptor: Because the study included only a small number of donors, the genetic and exposure-history diversity represented was limited. Only blood was sampled, and tissue TCR repertoires likely differ from those in blood. Pairwise subsampling led to the expectation that sequencing depth would affect the degree of clonotype sharing among donors.

TCR CDR3 regions were amplified from genomic DNA by multiplex PCR using the deep immunoSEQ assay. Extracted genomic DNA from each cell subset was distributed evenly across all wells of several immunoSEQ 96-well plates, and each plate was treated as a replicate. For unsorted PBMC, around 300 ng genomic DNA, equal to tens of thousands of T cell genomes, was loaded into each replicate PCR. Ten immunoSEQ deep assay plates were used to sequence unsorted PBMC genomic DNA. Purified libraries were measured with a Qubit 3.0 fluorometer, size-checked on a Bioanalyzer 2100, and measured again with the KAPA Library Quantification kit. Each immunoSEQ 96-well plate was sequenced on its own single-read 150-cycle Illumina NextSeq 550 flow cell. As for how the authors treated the data: Because the immunoSEQ output included only junctional sequences and no quality scores, the filtering could not be the same as the filtering used for full-length reads. To assign V/J genes and CDR3, sequences were annotated against IMGT germline references using PyIR, a Python wrapper for IgBLAST v1.9. Reads with weak V/J assignments (E-value above 1e-6), missing CDR3, stop codons, out-of-frame junctions, or ambiguous translated residues were removed. V3J clonotypes were defined as sequences sharing the same inferred V gene, J gene, and CDR3 amino acid sequence. Percentage overlap between repertoires was computed as shared unique clonotypes divided by the size of the smaller repertoire. Three approaches were used to assess repertoire richness: RTK rarefaction, the Chao1 estimator, and Recon v2.1 estimates of unobserved clonotypes. Imported from immuneACCESS, the table was reduced by TCRdb to in-frame sequences with V and J called. These copies leave out some clones; in studies compared against another copy, an unresolved V gene accounts for under half, and the cause of the remainder is not known. V and J calls and clone size are given by that table; D and trimming were obtained from the DNA. The sample yields about 490,000 clones; 76% were counted once. The top ten clones comprise over 10% of the sample.

This clone was detected only a few times. Its antigen specificity is not known. No quality values exist for individual bases; no much larger clone is one base distant. Trimming leaves V shorter by 4 bases and J shorter by 5 bases, with the junction holding 7 bases beyond the gene matches. The germline V gene sets CDR1 to LGHNA and CDR2 to YSLEER. Its CDR3 holds 16 amino acids, cysteine through phenylalanine. Just the 48-base CDR3 DNA is kept, in frame starting at base 1. The source of this sequence is a woman in her 40s in good health. Some clones in this sample may be carry-over from other donors' samples. The sequencing sample was made of PBMCs. In this chain, TRBV4-3 is recombined with TRBJ2-5, with 13 junctional bases fitting TRBD2. The nucleotide sequence is TGCGCCAGCAGCCGGGGACTAGCGGGAAGGGTTGAGACCCAGTACTTC. Its coded protein is CASSRGLAGRVETQYF.